The entry below describes one T cell receptor beta chain. What it binds is unknown. The data belong to a study of PD-1 blockade in classical Hodgkin lymphoma. The study's findings and limits: A significant rise in TCR diversity was seen by C4D1 for CD4+ cells but not for CD8+ cells. Anyone who began nivolumab under 1 year after ASCT was excluded. The causes of the repertoire differences, possibly disease activity or prior therapy, remain undefined.

All the patients suffered relapse after autologous stem cell transplantation, and brentuximab vedotin exposure differed. Thawed PBMCs were subjected to magnetic negative selection, which yielded isolated CD8+ T cells. Complete response, partial response or progressive disease constituted the best response categories observed. Here immunoSEQ multiplex PCR was the method, and the copy in TCRdb shows in-frame clones only, minus some. The sample lists a few thousand clones; approximately 72% were seen once. CDR1 is SEHNR and CDR2 is FQNEAQ in the germline V gene (reference sequence). CDR3 length: 13 residues. The ends lost 5 bases at V and 2 bases at J; junction bases unmatched: 0.

The V gene is TRBV7-9, the J gene TRBJ2-7; 10 bases fit TRBD1. The origin of this receptor is a human donor with classical Hodgkin lymphoma. The source was CD8+ T cells from blood, collected at baseline. The CDR3: CASSGQGAYEQYF. CDR3 bases: TGTGCCAGCAGCGGACAGGGGGCCTACGAGCAGTACTTC.